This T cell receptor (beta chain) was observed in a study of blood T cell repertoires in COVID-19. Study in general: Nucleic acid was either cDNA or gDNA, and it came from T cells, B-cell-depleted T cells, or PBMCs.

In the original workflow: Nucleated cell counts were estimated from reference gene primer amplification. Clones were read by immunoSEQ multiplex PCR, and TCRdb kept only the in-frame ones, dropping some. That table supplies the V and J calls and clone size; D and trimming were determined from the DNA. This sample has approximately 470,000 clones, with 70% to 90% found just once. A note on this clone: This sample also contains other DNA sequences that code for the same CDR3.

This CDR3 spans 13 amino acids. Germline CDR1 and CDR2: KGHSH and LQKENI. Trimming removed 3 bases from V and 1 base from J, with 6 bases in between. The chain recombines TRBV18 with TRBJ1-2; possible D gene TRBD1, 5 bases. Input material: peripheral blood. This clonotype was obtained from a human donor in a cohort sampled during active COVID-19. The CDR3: CASSPDSNYGYTF. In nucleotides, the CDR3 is TGTGCCAGCTCACCCGACAGTAACTATGGCTACACCTTC. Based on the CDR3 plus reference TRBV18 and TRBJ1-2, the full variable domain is NAGVMQNPRHLVRRRGQEARLRCSPMKGHSHVYWYRQLPEEGLKFMVYLQKENIIDESGMPKERFSAEFPKEGPSILRIQQVVRGDSAAYFCASSPDSNYGYTFGSGTRLTVV.